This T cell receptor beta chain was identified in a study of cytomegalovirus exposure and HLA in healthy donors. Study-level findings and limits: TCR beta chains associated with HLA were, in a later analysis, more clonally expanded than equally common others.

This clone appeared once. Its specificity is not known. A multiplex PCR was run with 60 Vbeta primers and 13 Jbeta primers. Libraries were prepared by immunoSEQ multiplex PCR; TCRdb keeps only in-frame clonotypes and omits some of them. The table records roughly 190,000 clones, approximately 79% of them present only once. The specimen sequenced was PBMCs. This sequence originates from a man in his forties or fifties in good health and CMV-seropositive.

CDR3 residues: CACSPGQGTSNQPQHF. CDR3 coding DNA: TGTGCCTGCTCACCCGGACAGGGGACTAGCAATCAGCCCCAGCATTTT. V and J are TRBV6-6 and TRBJ1-5; 9 bases agree with TRBD1. Germline values: CDR1 MNHNY, CDR2 SVGAGI (reference sequence). Trimming removed 11 bases from V and 0 bases from J; junction bases left unmatched: 11. This CDR3 is 16 amino acids long.